These T cell receptor beta chains were read from a single sample in a study of neoadjuvant anti-PD-1 for oral cavity cancer. Some clones are missing from TCRdb's copy, which holds only in-frame ones; the method was immunoSEQ multiplex PCR. Altogether over 14,000 clones are present, about 70% being singletons, with the ten largest covering about 3%. The specimen comprised PBMCs, sampled before nivolumab (anti-PD-1) treatment. These receptor sequences come from a person between 40 and 80 years old with oral cavity squamous cell carcinoma. The CDR3 runs from the conserved cysteine through the conserved F or W. The order of the fields is J gene, V gene, D gene, clone size, CDR3 DNA, CDR3 protein. The D gene is left open where the match is weak. The size of a clone is reported for some rows only, either as once, few or many, or as a class for expanded clones.

TRBJ1-1	TRBV5-1	.	few	TGCGCCAGCAGGATGACGGTAAACACTGAAGCTTTCTTT	CASRMTVNTEAFF
TRBJ1-4	TRBV5-5	TRBD1	.	TGTGCCAGCAGCTGGGGGACAGGGGCTAATGAAAAACTGTTTTTT	CASSWGTGANEKLFF
TRBJ1-2	TRBV14	.	.	TGTGCCAGCAGCCAAGCCAGGGAGGTGGGCTACACCTTC	CASSQAREVGYTF
TRBJ1-1	TRBV9	.	.	TGTGCCAGCAGCCTCACCCAGCACACTGAAGCTTTCTTT	CASSLTQHTEAFF
TRBJ1-1	TRBV12-5	TRBD1	.	TGTGCTAGTGGCTCGGGACAGGGAGACACTGAAGCTTTCTTT	CASGSGQGDTEAFF
TRBJ2-7	TRBV2	TRBD1	.	TGTGCCAGCAGCCAGGACAGGTTCTACGAGCAGTACTTC	CASSQDRFYEQYF
TRBJ2-6	TRBV7-8	.	.	TGTGCCAGCAGCTTAGGATGGGCCTCTGGGGCCAACGTCCTGACTTTC	CASSLGWASGANVLTF
TRBJ2-2	TRBV2	.	.	TGTGCCAGCAGTGAAACTCTACAGGGAACCGGGGAGCTGTTTTTT	CASSETLQGTGELFF
TRBJ2-7	TRBV19	TRBD2	.	TGTGCCAGTAGTATAGGTCGGGCAAGTGGCGGGAGGCCCTACGAGCAGTACTTC	CASSIGRASGGRPYEQYF
TRBJ1-1	TRBV25-1	TRBD1	.	TGTGCCAGCAGCCGGGACAGGAACACTGAAGCTTTCTTT	CASSRDRNTEAFF
TRBJ1-2	TRBV7-9	.	.	TGTGCCAGCACCCCGGGTCATAACTATGGCTACACCTTC	CASTPGHNYGYTF
TRBJ2-7	TRBV20-1	.	.	TGCAGTGCTAGGACAGGCTACGAGCAGTACTTC	CSARTGYEQYF
TRBJ2-5	TRBV2	.	.	TGTGCCAGCAGTGATCTGGCTAGTGGGACCCAGTACTTC	CASSDLASGTQYF
TRBJ1-1	TRBV2	.	.	TGTGCCAGCAGTGAAGCGCTTTGGGCCTCCAACACTGAAGCTTTCTTT	CASSEALWASNTEAFF
TRBJ2-3	TRBV6-5	.	.	TGTGCCAGCAGTTATAGGGGGACTAGCACAGATACGCAGTATTTT	CASSYRGTSTDTQYF
TRBJ2-3	TRBV7-2	TRBD2	.	TGTGCCAGCAGCTTAGCGCTAGCGGGAGGGTCGACAGATACGCAGTATTTT	CASSLALAGGSTDTQYF
TRBJ2-1	TRBV7-3	.	.	TGTGCCAGCAGCTTAACGGGTGTGGGGCCCATTCCCCACAATGAGCAGTTCTTC	CASSLTGVGPIPHNEQFF
TRBJ1-1	TRBV30	.	.	TGTGCCTGGAGTGTTTCCGGCGGGACTGAAGCTTTCTTT	CAWSVSGGTEAFF
TRBJ2-1	TRBV15	TRBD2	.	TGTGCCACCGGGGGACTAGCGTTTTACAATGAGCAGTTCTTC	CATGGLAFYNEQFF
TRBJ2-1	TRBV7-8	TRBD2	.	TGTGCCAGCACCACCCGGACTAGCGGGAGGGCCCGGTACAATGAGCAGTTCTTC	CASTTRTSGRARYNEQFF
TRBJ2-5	TRBV5-1	.	.	TGCGCCAGCAGCTTGTCGGAGACCCAGTACTTC	CASSLSETQYF
TRBJ1-1	TRBV15	.	.	TGTGCCACCAGCTTACTCGGGAACACTGAAGCTTTCTTT	CATSLLGNTEAFF
TRBJ1-5	TRBV30	.	.	TGTGCCTGGAGAAGGCAGGACAATCAGCCCCAGCATTTT	CAWRRQDNQPQHF
TRBJ2-4	TRBV7-8	.	.	TGTGCCAGCAGCTTAGCGTACCGATTAGCCAAAAACATTCAGTACTTC	CASSLAYRLAKNIQYF
TRBJ2-5	TRBV5-8	TRBD2	.	TGTGCCAGCAGCTTGCTCGGGAGGAGTCGGGAGACCCAGTACTTC	CASSLLGRSRETQYF
TRBJ2-5	TRBV5-4	.	once	TGTGCCAGCAGCAACAGGGTTCCAGAGACCCAGTACTTC	CASSNRVPETQYF
TRBJ1-3	TRBV11-2	.	once	TGTGCCAGCAGCTTAACGGGGGTAGGAAACACCATATATTTT	CASSLTGVGNTIYF
TRBJ1-6	TRBV15	.	.	TGTGCCACCAGCCAGGTGAATTCACCCCTCCACTTT	CATSQVNSPLHF
TRBJ1-2	TRBV6-1	.	.	TGTGCCAGCAGTGAAGGGGGAGGTCTGGGGGCTAACTATGGCTACACCTTC	CASSEGGGLGANYGYTF
TRBJ1-4	TRBV2	TRBD1	once	TGTGCCAGCAGGCCCCAGGGGGCTGCTAATGAAAAACTGTTTTTT	CASRPQGAANEKLFF
TRBJ2-7	TRBV28	.	.	TGTGCCAGCAGGAGTTTAGGGTCGGCCCACGAGCAGTACTTC	CASRSLGSAHEQYF
TRBJ2-7	TRBV18	.	.	TGTGCCAGCTCACCACCGTTCGGCAGCTACGAGCAGTACTTC	CASSPPFGSYEQYF
TRBJ1-3	TRBV27	.	.	TGTGCCAGCAGTTTGAACACGGGAAACACCATATATTTT	CASSLNTGNTIYF
TRBJ2-2	TRBV27	.	.	TGTGCCAGCAGTTTTTTAACCACCGGGGAGCTGTTTTTT	CASSFLTTGELFF
TRBJ1-4	TRBV30	TRBD1	.	TGTGCCTGGAAGACAGGGCAACATGAAAAACTGTTTTTT	CAWKTGQHEKLFF
TRBJ2-2	TRBV5-1	.	.	TGCGCCAGCAGAACTAGCCAAAACACCGGGGAGCTGTTTTTT	CASRTSQNTGELFF
TRBJ2-1	TRBV6-1	TRBD2	.	TGTGCCAGCAGTAAAGGACTACTAGCGGGGGGGCAGAATGAGCAGTTCTTC	CASSKGLLAGGQNEQFF
TRBJ2-3	TRBV30	.	.	TGTGCCTGGAAGGCCTCGTCAGATACGCAGTATTTT	CAWKASSDTQYF
TRBJ2-1	TRBV6-1	.	.	TGTGCCAGCAGTGTGACAGTTTCCTACAATGAGCAGTTCTTC	CASSVTVSYNEQFF
TRBJ2-7	TRBV10-2	.	.	TGCGCCATCACTGTAGGCCTGTCTAGCTCCTACGAGCAGTACTTC	CAITVGLSSSYEQYF
TRBJ2-5	TRBV5-1	.	.	TGCGCCAGCAGCTTGGCCTTAGCAGGAGGCCCTCAAGAGACCCAGTACTTC	CASSLALAGGPQETQYF
TRBJ2-7	TRBV13	.	.	TGTGCCAGCAGCTTAGCAGGAGTAGCCTACGAGCAGTACTTC	CASSLAGVAYEQYF
TRBJ2-3	TRBV9	.	.	TGTGCCAGCAGCGGGCTAATGGTTGGTACGCAGTATTTT	CASSGLMVGTQYF
TRBJ1-6	TRBV7-8	.	few	TGTGCCAGCAGCTTAGTGACAAATTCACCCCTCCACTTT	CASSLVTNSPLHF
TRBJ2-1	TRBV10-3	TRBD2	.	TGTGCCATCCAGAAGGCGGGAGGTTTCAATGAGCAGTTCTTC	CAIQKAGGFNEQFF
TRBJ2-5	TRBV7-7	TRBD2	.	TGTGCTAGCAGCAATCGACTAGCGGGGCGCGGGGAGACCCAGTACTTC	CASSNRLAGRGETQYF
TRBJ2-7	TRBV27	TRBD2	.	TGTGCCAGCAGTTTCGGGGGGGGGCTGTACGAGCAGTACTTC	CASSFGGGLYEQYF
TRBJ1-1	TRBV30	.	few	TGTGCCTGGATAGGGGCACACGCTGAAGCTTTCTTT	CAWIGAHAEAFF
TRBJ2-1	TRBV11-2	TRBD1	.	TGTGCCAGCAGATCCCTGACAGGGGGCGTTGAGCAGTTCTTC	CASRSLTGGVEQFF
TRBJ2-5	TRBV27	.	.	TGTGCCAGCAGCTTCTCCCCGGCGTTAGAGGAGACCCAGTACTTC	CASSFSPALEETQYF
TRBJ2-7	TRBV6-6	.	.	TGTGCCAGCAGTAGCTGGGGGTCTCCCTACGAGCAGTACTTC	CASSSWGSPYEQYF
TRBJ1-5	TRBV2	.	.	TGTGCCAGCAGAATGTCTTGGGACAGCAATCAGCCCCAGCATTTT	CASRMSWDSNQPQHF
TRBJ1-2	TRBV6-5	.	.	TGTGCCAGCGGACTATTTGGGGGGCCGGTTTTCACCTTC	CASGLFGGPVFTF
TRBJ2-7	TRBV6-6	.	.	TGTGCCAGCAGTTTGTACCAGGCCTCCTACGAGCAGTACTTC	CASSLYQASYEQYF
TRBJ2-7	TRBV27	.	.	TGTGCCAGCAGTTTATCCCTATCCGGCAGGCGATCTCCCTACTACGAGCAGTACTTC	CASSLSLSGRRSPYYEQYF
TRBJ2-5	TRBV5-1	TRBD2	.	TGCGCCAGCAGCAGGACTAGCGGGGCCGCCGGCGAGACCCAGTACTTC	CASSRTSGAAGETQYF
TRBJ1-1	TRBV2	.	.	TGTGCCAGCCAATACAGCACTGAAGCTTTCTTT	CASQYSTEAFF
TRBJ2-1	TRBV27	TRBD1	.	TGTGCCAGCAGGACAGGGGGACTACCAAGGGAGGGGTACAATGAGCAGTTCTTC	CASRTGGLPREGYNEQFF
TRBJ1-5	TRBV6-1	.	once	TGTGCCAGCAGCGCGGTGGGGACGGGGCAGCCCCAGCATTTT	CASSAVGTGQPQHF